This T cell receptor (beta chain) derives from a study of T cells in localized non-small cell lung cancer. Findings of the study overall: The study detected a median approximately 50 of the top 100 tumor clones in adjacent lung. There was an association of higher blood T cell density with longer overall survival.

Assay used: immunoSEQ multiplex PCR; TCRdb lists only in-frame clones, some missing. The repertoire holds 40,000 to 60,000 clones, with around nine tenths as singletons. On this clone itself: Its antigen is undetermined.

The germline V gene encodes CDR1 DFQATT and CDR2 SNEGSKA (reference sequence). V lost 8 bases, J lost 6 bases, and 13 bases lay in between. This CDR3 has 11 amino acids. The TCR sequence derives from a female donor with stage II lung adenocarcinoma. The source was PBMCs, collected before any cancer treatment. The chain employs TRBV20-1 and TRBJ1-2; D gene ambiguous. CDR3 nucleotides: TGCAGTATCCGTACGTTGGATGGCTACACCTTC. Its protein product is CSIRTLDGYTF.